This TCR beta chain was documented in a study of monozygotic twins with inflammatory bowel disease. TCRdb reanalyzed the 5' RACE reads and collapses them to one entry per CDR3 protein, without DNA. This repertoire comprises roughly 100,000 distinct CDR3 sequences; its ten largest clones make up approximately 1.8%. The CDR3 loop spans 12 amino acids. The germline V gene has CDR1 SNHLY and CDR2 FYNNEI. The chain employs TRBV2 and TRBJ2-3; TCRdb reports TRBD2, a call that lacks DNA to check it against. The source is a human donor with ulcerative colitis or Crohn's disease, or a healthy co-twin of an affected twin (not recorded which). Input material: blood. CDR3 amino acids: CASSEGLPTRYF.